This T cell receptor (beta chain) appears in the sequencing data of a study of T-cell reconstitution after alpha-beta-depleted transplantation in children. General study points: Some patients' high day-60 TCRbeta diversity was traced to surviving recipient T cells and thymic progenitors. Alpha-beta T cells present about two months after transplant were reported to originate from several hundred expanded graft clones. One year post-transplant, T-cell counts and diversity were largely derived from T cells produced anew.

Concerning this clonotype: As yet, its antigen is unknown.

Unique molecular identifiers featured in how the TCRbeta library was prepared. TCRdb reprocessed the PCR reads via MiXCR and lists one record per CDR3 protein. The profile shows about 580,000 distinct CDR3 sequences, more than 20% of them singletons. The sequence was collected from a boy in the first two years of life who had a stem cell transplant for acute myeloid leukemia, so the T cells may come from the graft donor. Sequenced here: PBMCs, mostly from graft donor cells, sampled 360 days after TCRalphabeta/CD19-depleted stem cell transplant.

As DNA, the CDR3 is TGTGCCAGCAGCCAAGGGCGGTCTGAGAGAGATACGCAGTATTTT. Translated, it gives CASSQGRSERDTQYF. The rearrangement uses TRBV3-1 and TRBJ2-3; no definite D call. CDR3 length: 15 amino acids. V shed 1 base and J shed 5 bases, with 13 bases lying between them. The V gene's germline CDR1 is LGHDT and CDR2 YNNKEL (reference sequence).